The clone carrying this TCR beta chain was detected many times. Its antigen is currently unknown. Its ends do not fully match the called genes, so a read error is possible. This sample is drawn from a study of blood T cells in healthy people across ages. Study conclusions and caveats: Lack of knowledge of donor CMV status possibly confounded expanded clonotype changes. A strong correlation was found between TCR beta diversity and the percentage of naive T cells.

Sample-barcoded 5' priming and a J-beta primer mix drove a second PCR of roughly 6 to 12 cycles. Each CDR3 protein is one row after TCRdb ran MiXCR on the 5' RACE reads. The table includes about 590,000 distinct CDR3 sequences, about 30% detected once. The CDR3 is made up of 15 amino acids. Per the germline V gene, CDR1 is SSHAT and CDR2 is FNYEAQ (reference sequence). Drawn from each donor were ten milliliters of peripheral blood. Per sample, extraction of total RNA gave at least 5 micrograms in every case. Sequencing was done on a sample of blood. This chain connects TRBV7-7 to TRBJ2-1, with 11 bases aligning to TRBD1. The sequence came from a woman aged 80 or over in good health. The CDR3 region is CASSYRDRGLDEQFF. DNA of the CDR3: TGTGCTAGCAGCTACCGGGACAGGGGGTTGGATGAGCAGTTCTTC. The full variable domain, its missing parts supplied by reference TRBV7-7 and TRBJ2-1, is GAGVSQSPRYKVTKRGQDVTLRCDPISSHATLYWYQQALGQGPEFLTYFNYEAQPDKSGLPSDRFSAERPEGSISTLTIQRTEQRDSAMYRCASSYRDRGLDEQFFGPGTRLTVL.